This is a list of T cell receptor beta chains from one sample in a study of monozygotic twins with inflammatory bowel disease. TCRdb reanalyzed the 5' RACE reads, giving one entry per CDR3 protein sequence and no DNA. Its listing shows about 380,000 distinct CDR3 sequences. Source material: blood. The receptors were sampled from a human donor with ulcerative colitis or Crohn's disease, or a healthy co-twin of an affected twin (not recorded which). Both conserved end residues are part of each CDR3.

>TRBJ2-1|TRBV7-3
CASSRQNYGKFF
>TRBJ1-2|TRBV27
CASSLQGAAGYTF
>TRBJ2-5|TRBV27
CASSSAKARLQETQYF
>TRBJ2-7|TRBV9
CASSVARDRNAYEQYF
>TRBJ1-2|TRBV6-2/TRBV6-3
CASRTGQVFYGYTF
>TRBJ2-1|TRBV11-3
CASSLDSGLYNEQFF
>TRBJ2-7|TRBV7-9
CASSPPDRDYEQYF
>TRBJ1-5|TRBV5-8
CADQRPYSNQPQHF
>TRBJ2-2|TRBV6-2/TRBV6-3
CASIIGREWNTGELFF
>TRBJ2-2|TRBV12-3/TRBV12-4
CASRRTGTGATGELFF
>TRBJ2-1|TRBV11-2
CASSFLNTPYNEQFF
>TRBJ2-5|TRBV11-3
CASSPNPGAGETQYF
>TRBJ2-3|TRBV6-1
CASSKTSSSTDTQYF
>TRBJ2-1|TRBV5-1
CASNSGRVDPYNEQFF
>TRBJ2-3|TRBV4-3
CASSQERTDVDTQYF
>TRBJ1-2|TRBV7-9
CASNLGQPNYGYTF
>TRBJ2-7|TRBV10-3
CAISEAGNYEQYF
>TRBJ1-5|TRBV5-4
CASSRGGAMEPQHF
>TRBJ2-5|TRBV5-6
CASSLAPFRVQGGTQETQYF
>TRBJ1-1|TRBV20-1
CSARARGARATEAFF
>TRBJ2-5|TRBV5-4
CATRTDEATGAGETQYF
>TRBJ2-3|TRBV20-1
CSATGTSDTDTQYF
>TRBJ2-7|TRBV15
CATSRWDTGIDYEQYF
>TRBJ1-1|TRBV13
CASSSLGGRTEAFF
>TRBJ2-7|TRBV7-3
CASSLRQLPYEQYF
>TRBJ1-1|TRBV7-2
CASSLGVTSMAFF
>TRBJ2-5|TRBV7-2
CASSARLAVGRETQYF
>TRBJ2-2|TRBV7-9
CASRPNGQGPTGELFF
>TRBJ2-7|TRBV6-5
CASSYSWRGKIDEQYF
>TRBJ1-5|TRBV6-5
CASSYTGSNQPQHF
>TRBJ2-3|TRBV7-2
CASSPPITSTDTQYF
>TRBJ2-1|TRBV6-5
CASTGQGFNEQFF
>TRBJ2-1|TRBV5-1
CASSSKAGSSSYNEQFF
>TRBJ2-7|TRBV30
CAWSLQGYEQYF
>TRBJ1-4|TRBV5-6
CASSLLPRATNEKLFF